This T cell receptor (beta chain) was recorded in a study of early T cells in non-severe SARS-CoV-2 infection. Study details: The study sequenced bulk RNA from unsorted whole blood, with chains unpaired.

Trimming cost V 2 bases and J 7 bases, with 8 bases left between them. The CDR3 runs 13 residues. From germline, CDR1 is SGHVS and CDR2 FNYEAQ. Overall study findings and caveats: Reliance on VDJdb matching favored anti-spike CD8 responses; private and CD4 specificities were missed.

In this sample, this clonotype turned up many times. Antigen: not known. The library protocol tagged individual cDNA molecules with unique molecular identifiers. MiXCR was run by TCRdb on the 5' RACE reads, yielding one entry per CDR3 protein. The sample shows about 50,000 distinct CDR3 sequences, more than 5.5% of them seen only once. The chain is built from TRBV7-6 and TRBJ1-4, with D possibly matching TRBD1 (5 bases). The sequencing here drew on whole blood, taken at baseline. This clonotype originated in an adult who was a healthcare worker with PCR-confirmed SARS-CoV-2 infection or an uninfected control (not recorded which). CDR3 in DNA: TGTGCCAGCAGCTTAACCAGGGTTGAAAAACTGTTTTTT. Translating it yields CASSLTRVEKLFF.